This TCR beta chain derives from a study of blood T cells in healthy people across ages (dated by TCRdb to 2015 to 2017). Looking at the study overall: Template switching captured roughly one uniquely barcoded TCR beta cDNA molecule per two T cells in model experiments. Two additional independent replicas of 1 million unique cDNA reads from the same blood draw were analyzed for two donors (one aged 18 to 30 and one aged 80 or older). Donors of different ages were randomly distributed across sequencing lanes to avoid experimental bias. The donors were split into four age groups: young (average approximately 16 years), middle-aged (over 35), aged (approximately 60) and long-lived (more than 80). Age-related changes in TCR beta repertoire diversity were measured in the study by deep sequencing normalized with unique cDNA molecular identifiers.

The approximately 40 donors, aged roughly 6 to 90 years, were systemically healthy Caucasian individuals from Russia. Each donor gave ten milliliters of peripheral blood, drawn into EDTA-treated Vacutainer tubes. PBMCs were isolated by Ficoll-Paque density-gradient centrifugation, with at least 7 million obtained per sample. Trizol reagent was used to extract total RNA from the PBMCs, yielding at least 6 micrograms per sample. For every donor, flow cytometry on a PBMC aliquot measured the percentage of naive CD45RAhigh/CD27high T cells. To prepare the library, 5' RACE was applied. The sample was run on an Illumina HiSeq 2500. A second PCR of about 6 to 11 cycles was run with a J-beta primer mix and a sample-barcoded 5' primer. A unique molecular identifier was introduced onto each TCR beta cDNA molecule by a template-switch 5' adaptor carrying 12 random nucleotides. Each sample yielded at least 2.5 million CDR3-containing paired-end reads. The Mint cDNA synthesis kit, primed by a TRBC-specific oligonucleotide, was used to synthesize first-strand cDNA from all RNA. Following uracil-DNA glycosylase treatment, a first 18-cycle PCR with universal primers M1SS and BC2_uni_R was performed on all cDNA. On the study's bioinformatics: For normalization, 1 million high-quality reads were randomly selected from each sample, with every read carrying a distinct molecular identifier. Reads with shared molecular identifiers were discarded instead of being binned into consensus sequences. MiTCR, set to a Q25 quality threshold and the strictest error-elimination algorithm, was used for CDR3 identification, clonotype clustering and error correction. A nonparametric unseen species model using Euler transformation provided a lower-bound estimate of total TCR beta diversity. Using fastp at Q25 and MiXCR, TCRdb reprocessed the public reads and kept productive beta chains. Each entry is one CDR3 protein sequence, shown with its most common DNA and genes. Clone size and V and J calls follow TCRdb, not the original study. Counted in this sample were fewer than 2,000,000 distinct CDR3 sequences; about 32% of them appeared once. Together, the top ten hold approximately 11% of the sample.

This clonotype has only one observation. Its cognate antigen has yet to be identified. Its ends do not fully match the called genes, so a read error is possible. The study at large found these results: Compared with the aged group, more naive CD4+ T cells, fewer expanded clones and increased TCR diversity were shown by the long-lived group, suggesting age selection. Because profiling used bulk unsorted PBMCs, naive and antigen-experienced compartments could not be compared conclusively. As age increased, observed TCR beta diversity per million T cells dropped in a roughly linear way, and a significant reduction was already evident by age about 40. Estimates of total diversity based on one million sequenced T cells were considered lower bounds and underestimates. A strong correlation was found between observed TCR beta diversity and the percentage of naive T cells measured by flow cytometry. Because the CMV infection status of the donors was unknown, age-related changes in expanded clonotypes may potentially have been confounded.

The CDR3, from cysteine to phenylalanine, totals 16 residues. Only the CDR3 DNA stays, 48 bases, in frame from base 1. The germline V gene supplies CDR1 SGHDN and CDR2 FVKESK. This chain joins TRBV14 to TRBJ2-1; the junction holds 7 bases that match TRBD2. Sequences were obtained from blood. The sequence derives from a young woman in good health. The DNA sequence is as follows: TGTACCAGCAGCCAAGAAGTCGGACTAGGGTTAAATGAGCAGTTCTTC. Its product reads: CTSSQEVGLGLNEQFF.